Included here is one TCR beta chain sequence, with context. Its antigen is as yet unknown. The germline V gene encodes CDR1 SGHNT and CDR2 YYREEE (reference sequence). This CDR3 region has 15 residues. V lost 2 bases, J lost 2 bases, and 11 bases lay in between. This specimen comes from a study of cytomegalovirus exposure and HLA in healthy donors. Study-wide context: Ancestry clustering placed about four fifths of 350 to 500 genotyped donors in the Caucasian-associated cluster. Findings and limits, study-wide: In a later analysis, approximately 15,000 TCR beta sequences were associated with HLA alleles at 0.05 false discovery rate. Fewer N-insertions (relative to the roughly 610-donor mean) were reportedly seen in an Asian-associated ancestry cluster in a later analysis. Earlier findings revealed that most TCR beta V segments proved productive either about 87% or about 30% of the time.

The PCR had 60 Vbeta and 13 Jbeta primers. Sequencing was performed with immunoSEQ multiplex PCR; in TCRdb, only in-frame clones are kept and a portion is missing. The sample includes about 72,000 clones, roughly 82% seen only once; the top ten take under 2.5%. The V and J genes are TRBV5-4 and TRBJ1-5; a weak D match, TRBD1 (6 bases). Sequencing was performed on PBMCs. The receptor was derived from a man younger than 35 in good health and CMV-seronegative. DNA for the CDR3: TGTGCCAGCAGCTTTATCAGGGGACGCAATCAGCCCCAGCATTTT. Amino acid sequence: CASSFIRGRNQPQHF.